One and the same sample provided the 2 T cell receptor beta chains below, sequenced in a study of blood T cell repertoires in COVID-19. This table comes from immunoSEQ multiplex PCR, and its TCRdb copy is limited to in-frame clones, with some not included. This sample has 250,000 to 350,000 clones, with 80% to 90% found just once. Sequencing was done on a sample of PBMCs or T cells enriched from blood (not recorded which). Receptor source: a woman aged 30 to 39 who had recovered from COVID-19.

The CDR3 DNA sequence: TGTGCCAGCAGCCAATTTGGGGGGAATGAGCAGTTCTTC. It is translated as CASSQFGGNEQFF. This chain joins TRBV3-1 (or the pseudogene TRBV3-2) and TRBJ2-1; tentative D call: TRBD2 (6 bases). Germline assignment: CDR1 LGHDT and CDR2 YNNKEL (reference sequence). The CDR3 has 13 residues. V lost 2 bases to trimming and J lost 7 bases, with 9 bases between them.

The gene calls are TRBV5-1 and TRBJ1-2, with TRBD1 matching over 9 bases. Trimming at V came to 7 bases and at J to 2 bases, leaving 9 bases not matched to a gene. The CDR3 is made up of 15 amino acids. Germline CDR1 is SGHRS and CDR2 is YFSETQ. As DNA, the CDR3 is TGCGCCAGCCGACGGGGACAGGGCTACAACTATGGCTACACCTTC. Translating gives CASRRGQGYNYGYTF.